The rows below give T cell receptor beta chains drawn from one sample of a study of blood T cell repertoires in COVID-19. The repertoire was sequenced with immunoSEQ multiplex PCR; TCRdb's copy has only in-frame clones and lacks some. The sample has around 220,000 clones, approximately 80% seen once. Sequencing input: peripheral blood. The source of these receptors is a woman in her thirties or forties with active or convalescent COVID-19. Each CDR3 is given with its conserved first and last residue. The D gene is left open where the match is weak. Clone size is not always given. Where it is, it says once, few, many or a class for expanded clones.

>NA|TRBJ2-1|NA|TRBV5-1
CASSLGQGEYNEQFF
TGCGCCAGCAGCTTGGGGCAGGGTGAATACAATGAGCAGTTCTTC
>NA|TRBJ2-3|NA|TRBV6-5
CAGADPSTDTQYF
TGTGCCGGAGCGGACCCTAGCACAGATACGCAGTATTTT
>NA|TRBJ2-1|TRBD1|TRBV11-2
CASSSTGTGGYNEQFF
TGTGCCAGCAGCTCAACCGGGACAGGGGGTTACAATGAGCAGTTCTTC
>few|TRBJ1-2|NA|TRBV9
CASSAQGYGYTF
TGTGCCAGCAGCGCACAGGGTTATGGCTACACCTTC
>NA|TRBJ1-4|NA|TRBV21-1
CASSKGARGRTNEKLFF
TGTGCCAGCAGCAAAGGGGCGAGGGGGCGGACTAATGAAAAACTGTTTTTT
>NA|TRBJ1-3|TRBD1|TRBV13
CASSLDRGNTIYF
TGTGCCAGCAGTTTGGACAGGGGAAACACCATATATTTT
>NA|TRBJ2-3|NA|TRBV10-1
CASSESSLGRDTQYF
TGCGCCAGCAGTGAGTCGAGCCTCGGTCGCGATACGCAGTATTTT
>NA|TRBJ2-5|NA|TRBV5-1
CASSLGQQGPQETQYF
TGCGCCAGCAGCTTGGGCCAACAGGGCCCGCAAGAGACCCAGTACTTC
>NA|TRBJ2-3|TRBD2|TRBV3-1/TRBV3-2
CASRPNILAGGTTDTQYF
TGTGCCAGCAGACCGAATATCCTAGCGGGGGGTACCACAGATACGCAGTATTTT
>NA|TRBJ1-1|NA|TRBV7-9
CASSLSDKNTEAFF
TGTGCCAGCAGCTTGTCAGACAAGAACACTGAAGCTTTCTTT
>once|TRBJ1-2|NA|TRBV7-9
CASSLVPDFYGYTF
TGTGCCAGCAGCTTAGTTCCGGACTTCTATGGCTACACCTTC
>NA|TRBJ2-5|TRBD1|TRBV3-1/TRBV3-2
CASSLGQGAVGTTQYF
TGTGCCAGCAGCTTAGGACAGGGGGCGGTCGGGACAACCCAGTACTTC
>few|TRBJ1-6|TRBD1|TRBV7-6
CASSLGGQGYSPLHF
TGTGCCAGCAGCTTAGGGGGACAGGGGTATTCACCCCTCCACTTT
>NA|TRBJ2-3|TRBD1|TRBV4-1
CASSQDPTLTGASTDTQYF
TGCGCCAGCAGCCAAGACCCAACCCTGACAGGGGCTAGCACAGATACGCAGTATTTT
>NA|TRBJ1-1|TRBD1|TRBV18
CASSLGQQMNTEAFF
TGTGCCAGCTCACTGGGACAGCAAATGAACACTGAAGCTTTCTTT
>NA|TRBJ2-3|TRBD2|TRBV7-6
CASSIGLAGATDTQYF
TGTGCCAGCAGCATCGGACTAGCGGGGGCCACAGATACGCAGTATTTT
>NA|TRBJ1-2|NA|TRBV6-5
CASSQSRSTGYTF
TGTGCCAGCAGTCAATCGCGGAGTACCGGCTACACCTTC
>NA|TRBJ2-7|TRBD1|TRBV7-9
CASSHDRGKFYEQYF
TGTGCCAGCAGCCATGACAGGGGCAAATTCTACGAGCAGTACTTC
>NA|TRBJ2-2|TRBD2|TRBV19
CASTLVGGSDTGELFF
TGTGCCAGTACTCTGGTGGGAGGGTCGGACACCGGGGAGCTGTTTTTT
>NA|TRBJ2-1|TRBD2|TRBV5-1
CASSLRTSGENEQFF
TGCGCCAGCAGCTTGAGGACTAGCGGGGAGAATGAGCAGTTCTTC
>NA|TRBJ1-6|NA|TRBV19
CASSIGGGNSPLHF
TGTGCCAGTAGTATAGGCGGGGGAAATTCACCCCTCCACTTT
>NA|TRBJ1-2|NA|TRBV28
CASSLEQVLGYGYTF
TGTGCCAGCAGTTTGGAACAGGTCTTGGGCTATGGCTACACCTTC
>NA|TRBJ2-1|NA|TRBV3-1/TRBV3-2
CASSPPTYNEQFF
TGTGCCAGCAGCCCTCCGACATACAATGAGCAGTTCTTC
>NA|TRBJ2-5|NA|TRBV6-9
CASRTSDGGARETQYF
TGTGCCAGCAGAACCTCTGATGGGGGGGCCAGAGAGACCCAGTACTTC
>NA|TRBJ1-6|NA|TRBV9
CASSVGADIRSPLHF
TGTGCCAGCAGCGTAGGGGCGGACATTCGCTCACCCCTCCACTTT